The T cell receptor (beta chain) described here comes from a study of cytomegalovirus exposure and HLA in healthy donors. The CDR3 has 13 residues. Per the germline V gene, CDR1 is SGHKS and CDR2 is YYEKEE (reference sequence). Trimming removed 4 bases at V and 8 bases at J, with 13 bases between. PCR primers comprised 60 Vbeta and 13 Jbeta primers. The table came from immunoSEQ multiplex PCR; TCRdb's copy has only in-frame clones and leaves some out. The sample records approximately 260,000 clones, 80% to 95% being singletons. As to this clone: Its antigen is unidentified.

Findings of the study overall: Among TCR beta chains, those listed as cytomegalovirus-associated numbered around 180. V segments that were indistinguishable, TRBV6-2 and TRBV6-3 among them, were omitted from analysis. A later analysis found TCR association rates differed by HLA locus, highest for DRB1 and lowest for HLA-C.

The sample comprised PBMCs. This receptor was obtained from a girl aged 2 to 9 in good health and CMV-seronegative. The chain couples TRBV5-5 to TRBJ2-1; D is perhaps TRBD1 or TRBD2 (6 bases each). The CDR3 DNA reads as TGTGCCAGCAGCCTGGGGGGCACGGATGAGCAGTTCTTC. Amino acids: CASSLGGTDEQFF.